This TCR beta chain was retrieved from a study of T cells in Graves' hyperthyroidism and ophthalmopathy. Trimming at V came to 7 bases and at J to 7 bases, leaving 7 bases not matched to a gene. In germline, CDR1 is SGHAT, CDR2 FQNNGV. This CDR3 is built from 14 residues. Study conclusions and caveats: Stable hyperthyroidism was separated from ophthalmopathy by a model based on 13 V-J features.

Authors of the study amplified TCR beta CDR3 regions from RNA transcripts. The study used the HTBI primer set for a first-round RT-PCR of the TCR CDR3. Each CDR3 protein is one row after TCRdb ran MiXCR on the multiplex PCR reads. The table shows about 160,000 distinct CDR3 sequences, with about 9% occurring only once. Cells are PBMCs isolated from roughly 9.2 ml of fresh blood. About this clonotype: Antigen unknown.

The rearrangement uses TRBV11-2 and TRBJ2-1; TRBD2 matches at 10 bases. This TCR came from a woman younger than 30 with Graves' hyperthyroidism that later progressed to Graves' ophthalmopathy. The sequenced sample consisted of blood. CDR3 protein: CASTRAGGRNEQFF. CDR3 nucleotide sequence: TGTGCCAGCACCCGAGCGGGGGGGCGAAATGAGCAGTTCTTC.